The T cell receptor (beta chain) under discussion was sequenced for a study of T cell responses to AZD1222 COVID-19 vaccine. About this clone itself: Its antigen is unidentified.

Clones were sequenced by immunoSEQ multiplex PCR, and TCRdb holds only the in-frame ones, with some missing. Among approximately 120,000 clones, around 90% were seen once, and the ten largest hold 4% to 5.5%. Study outcomes and limitations: Donor demographics were predominantly white British with a female majority; clonal diversity may be underestimated. Once two AZD1222 doses were given, Spike-specific TCR breadth and depth went up.

The clonotype comes from an adult in good health. The source material was peripheral blood, sampled on day 0 of MenACWY control vaccination.

CDR3: CASSEMGGGGDTQYF. The CDR3 nucleotides read TGCGCCAGCAGTGAGATGGGAGGGGGTGGGGATACGCAGTATTTT. V and J are TRBV10-2 and TRBJ2-3; weak D call: TRBD2 (7 bases). This CDR3 region has 15 residues. From germline, CDR1 is WSHSY and CDR2 SAAADI. V lost 2 bases, J lost 6 bases, and 15 bases lay in between.